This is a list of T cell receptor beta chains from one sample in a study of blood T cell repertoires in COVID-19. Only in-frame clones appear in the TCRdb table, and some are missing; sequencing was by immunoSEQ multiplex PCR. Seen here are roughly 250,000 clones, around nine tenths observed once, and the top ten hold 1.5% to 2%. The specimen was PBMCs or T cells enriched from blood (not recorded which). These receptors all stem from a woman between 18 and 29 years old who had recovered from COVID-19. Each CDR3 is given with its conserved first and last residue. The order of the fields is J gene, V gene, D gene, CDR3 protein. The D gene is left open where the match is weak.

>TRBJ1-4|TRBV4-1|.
CASSQEDSGFHEKLFF
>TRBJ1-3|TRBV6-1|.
CASSEPGGGNTIYF
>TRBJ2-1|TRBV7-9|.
CASSLVSTSYNEQFF
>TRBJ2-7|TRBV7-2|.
CASSLHRTYEQYF
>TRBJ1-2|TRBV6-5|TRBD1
CASSYYGQGVEDGYTF
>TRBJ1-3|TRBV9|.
CASSPTGRDGNTIYF
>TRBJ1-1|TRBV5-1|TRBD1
CASSSSQGAPTEAFF
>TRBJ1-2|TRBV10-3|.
CAISDQESGYGYTF
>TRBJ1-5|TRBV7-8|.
CASSRGPGVFDSNQPQHF
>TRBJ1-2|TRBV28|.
CASSLWTGTSYGYTF
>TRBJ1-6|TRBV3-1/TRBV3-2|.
CASSQDSPMSSYNSPLHF
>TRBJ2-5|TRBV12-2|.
CASRLEMRLAGGQETQYF
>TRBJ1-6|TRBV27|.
CASSLSDRSPLHF
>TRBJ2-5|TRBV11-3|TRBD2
CASSSTSGVETQYF
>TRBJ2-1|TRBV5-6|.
CASRTDPNSATYFF
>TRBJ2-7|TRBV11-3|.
CASSLVGHSYEQYF
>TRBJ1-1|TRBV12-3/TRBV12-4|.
CASSLEGTEAFF
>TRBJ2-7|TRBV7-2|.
CASSPNPGWNEQYF
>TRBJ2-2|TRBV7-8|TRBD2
CASSRKAGELAGELFF
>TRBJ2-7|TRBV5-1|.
CASSLAQGTYEQYF
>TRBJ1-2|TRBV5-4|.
CASSLADRFYGYTF
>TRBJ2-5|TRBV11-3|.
CASSEQGETQYF
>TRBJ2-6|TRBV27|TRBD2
CASSLSRAGGPGANVLTF
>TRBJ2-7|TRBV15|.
CATSIHGTYEQYF
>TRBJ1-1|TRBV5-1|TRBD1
CASSLGQGLAFF
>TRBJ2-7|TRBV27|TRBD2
CASRPSGSYEQYF
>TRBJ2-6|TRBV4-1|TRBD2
CASSPGLAGVGPGANVLTF
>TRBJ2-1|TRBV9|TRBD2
CASSVVAGDYNEQFF
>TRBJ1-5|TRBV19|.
CASSMGKRGGGQPQHF
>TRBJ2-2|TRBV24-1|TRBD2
CATSDPTGTSGTGELFF
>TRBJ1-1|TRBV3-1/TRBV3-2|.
CASSQIQLTEAFF
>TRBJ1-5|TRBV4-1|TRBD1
CASSRTGIDQPQHF
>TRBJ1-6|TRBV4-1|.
CASSQEGRGGYNSPLHF
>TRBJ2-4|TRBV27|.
CASSKAGTTDIQYF
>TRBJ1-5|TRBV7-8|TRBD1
CASSLTDRGYSNQPQHF
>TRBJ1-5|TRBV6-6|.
CASSYLSKSGNQPQHF
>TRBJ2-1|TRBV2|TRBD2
CASSEDSGVYNEQFF
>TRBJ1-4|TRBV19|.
CASSIGTRRGRTNEKLFF
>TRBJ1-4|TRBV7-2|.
CASSRGSTEKLFF